This T cell receptor beta chain was recovered during a study of beta chain features in type 1 diabetes. As for the study in general: Examined across all samples were just under 110,000,000 sorted cells. Regarding the study as a whole: More deletions and fewer insertions at VDJ junctions were seen in type 1 diabetes patients. The study found moderately but significantly shorter TCRB CDR3s in all four CD4+ subsets of Type 1 diabetes patients. Any role of HLA type in TCRB rearrangement remained unresolved here.

Trimming left V 5 bases short and J 12 bases short, with 13 bases between. Germline values: CDR1 SGHAT, CDR2 FQNNGV. This CDR3 region has 12 residues. A word on this clone: Its antigen is not known.

The whole isolated RNA underwent reverse transcription, so sequencing captured expressed TCRB transcripts. Sequencing used immunoSEQ multiplex PCR; TCRdb keeps in-frame clones, though not all of them. Among about 710,000 clones, 11% to 15% were seen once, and the ten largest hold 0.04%. V usage is TRBV11-2 and J usage is TRBJ2-2, with D tentatively TRBD2 (6 bases). Sequencing input: naive CD4+ T cells from blood. This clonotype was obtained from a man between 18 and 29 years old with type 1 diabetes. The CDR3 DNA reads TGTGCCAGCAGCCGTCTAGCGAAGAAGCTGTTTTTT. Encoded protein: CASSRLAKKLFF.